A selection of T cell receptor beta chains follows, all from one sample in a study of Ad26.COV2.S vaccination and SARS-CoV-2 variants. Measured with immunoSEQ multiplex PCR; TCRdb has only the in-frame clones, and not every one. The sample lists 440,000 or so clones, roughly 87% seen once, with less than 5.5% in the top ten. This specimen consisted of peripheral blood, obtained in a trial of Ad26.COV2.S vaccine versus placebo. The receptors were gathered from a person between 18 and 59 years old who received the Ad26.COV2.S COVID-19 vaccine or a placebo. CDR3s leave out the opening cysteine and the closing phenylalanine or tryptophan. Some rows mark clone size as missing; the rest say once, few, many or name a class of expanded clone.

TRBV15	.	TRBJ1-4	ATTLPPDRGAF
TRBV14	.	TRBJ2-2	ASSRVRYTGELF
TRBV5-8	.	TRBJ2-5	ASSSGVQDQETQY
TRBV6-5	.	TRBJ2-7	ASTRTSGYEQY
TRBV4-2	.	TRBJ2-4	ASSPTHRGGNIQY
TRBV27	.	TRBJ2-7	ASSLGRESSYEQY
TRBV10-2	.	TRBJ1-1	ASSLGAVTEAF
TRBV19	.	TRBJ2-3	ASTIRLAGVVDTQY
TRBV15	.	TRBJ1-5	ATSRATDRTGLH
TRBV2	few	TRBJ1-1	ASSKENRNTEAF
TRBV28	.	TRBJ1-5	ASSLIGVNQPQH
TRBV6-2/TRBV6-3	.	TRBJ2-4	ASSYLGPSKTAKNIQY
TRBV28	once	TRBJ1-1	ASSKGQGNTEAF
TRBV3-1/TRBV3-2	.	TRBJ2-7	ASSQFSYEQY
TRBV20-1	.	TRBJ2-5	SASILVNQETQY
TRBV5-1	.	TRBJ1-1	ASSLGQGGTEAF
TRBV15	.	TRBJ2-5	ATSRDLASGSSVQETQY
TRBV11-2	once	TRBJ2-6	ASSSNAGANVLT
TRBV5-1	once	TRBJ2-2	ASSYDRELF
TRBV4-3	.	TRBJ2-1	ASSPGTGSDEQF
TRBV19	.	TRBJ1-1	ASSIGQGREAF
TRBV7-2	.	TRBJ2-1	ASSLYSSYNEQF
TRBV12-3/TRBV12-4	.	TRBJ2-3	ASRVLGTQY
TRBV29-1	once	TRBJ2-1	SVTRLADEQF
TRBV29-1	.	TRBJ2-7	SVQTQRDNYEQY
TRBV9	.	TRBJ2-1	ASSMPRAGAYNEQF
TRBV20-1	.	TRBJ2-7	SARGPYEQY
TRBV27	.	TRBJ2-3	ASSFRRVSTDTQY
TRBV15	.	TRBJ2-2	ATSTTSSGELF
TRBV2	.	TRBJ2-7	ASSEATGSSYEQY
TRBV6-5	.	TRBJ2-1	ASALGAATYNEQF
TRBV19	.	TRBJ1-5	ASSTRDRGNQPQH
TRBV10-3	.	TRBJ2-3	AGAGKLTDTQY
TRBV19	.	TRBJ2-6	ASSIEGPGANVLT
TRBV27	.	TRBJ2-5	ASWEGGRGTQY
TRBV28	once	TRBJ1-5	ASSSAGHQPQH
TRBV27	.	TRBJ1-6	ASSPGRGDNSPLH
TRBV9	.	TRBJ2-7	ASSVGASPTYEQY
TRBV7-9	.	TRBJ1-5	ASSPGTGVSNQPQH
TRBV6-2/TRBV6-3	.	TRBJ1-5	ASSYSGDRTNQPQH
TRBV28	.	TRBJ1-2	ASSLGGGYGYT
TRBV28	.	TRBJ2-3	ASSPVGQDTQY
TRBV5-1	once	TRBJ2-1	ASSLSSGYNEQF
TRBV7-8	.	TRBJ2-2	ASSDPRVASGRPPGELF
TRBV7-3	once	TRBJ2-6	ASSLIGAGRASGANVLT
TRBV27	.	TRBJ1-1	ASSFAGGIEAF
TRBV7-9	once	TRBJ2-5	ASSFGTSGTQETQY
TRBV28	few	TRBJ2-6	ASSFRSVGANVLT
TRBV7-2	.	TRBJ2-1	ASSFLPTSGRRDEQF
TRBV7-8	.	TRBJ1-4	ASSFGRGNEKLF
TRBV19	.	TRBJ2-7	ASSIGSGAEQY
TRBV18	.	TRBJ2-5	ASSPRDRTVKTQY
TRBV7-6	once	TRBJ1-1	ASSLEAPREVTEAF
TRBV6-6	.	TRBJ2-5	ASSRLGTGGEETQY
TRBV19	.	TRBJ2-7	ASSSYSGTGNYEQY